Sequencing of this TCR beta chain was carried out in a study of blood T cells in healthy people across ages. Primed by a sample-barcoded 5' primer and a J-beta primer mix, a second PCR proceeded for 7 to 11 cycles. TCRdb called the 5' RACE reads again in MiXCR, with one record for every CDR3 protein. This table has roughly 1,000,000 distinct CDR3 sequences, roughly a quarter appearing once. In its sample, this clonotype was seen a few times. The V and J ends lost 2 bases and 7 bases, in that order; junction bases with no gene match: 4. CDR3 length equals 12 residues. Germline assignment: CDR1 SQVTM and CDR2 ANQGSEA. This sample also belongs to another study, concerning T cells of mothers and their children. That source adds: Every mother produced more than 10 million TCR beta CDR3 reads, whereas every child provided 3 million to 3.5 million.

V gene TRBV29-1 combines with J gene TRBJ1-2, with TRBD1 identical over 7 bases. Sequencing was performed on blood. The clonotype was recovered from a girl aged 2-10 years in good health. For the CDR3, the DNA is TGCAGCGTTGAACAAGGGGGCCTTGGCTACACCTTC. This sequence encodes CSVEQGGLGYTF.